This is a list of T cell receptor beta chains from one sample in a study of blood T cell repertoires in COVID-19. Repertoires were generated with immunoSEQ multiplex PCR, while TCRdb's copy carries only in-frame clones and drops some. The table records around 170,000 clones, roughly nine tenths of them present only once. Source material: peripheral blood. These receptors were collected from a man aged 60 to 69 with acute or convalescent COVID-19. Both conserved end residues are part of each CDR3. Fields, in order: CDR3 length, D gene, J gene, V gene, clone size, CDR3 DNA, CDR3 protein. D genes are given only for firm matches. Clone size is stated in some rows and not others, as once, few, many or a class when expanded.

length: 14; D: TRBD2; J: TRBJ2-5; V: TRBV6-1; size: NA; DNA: TGTGCCAGCAGTGAGTGGGGGGGAAAAGAGACCCAGTACTTC; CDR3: CASSEWGGKETQYF
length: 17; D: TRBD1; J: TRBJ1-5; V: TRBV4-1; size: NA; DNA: TGCGCCAGCAGCCTCGACAGGGGGCTAGTTTTTGGTCAGCCCCAGCATTTT; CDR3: CASSLDRGLVFGQPQHF
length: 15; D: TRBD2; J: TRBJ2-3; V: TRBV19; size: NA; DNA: TGTGCCAGTAGTACAACGGGGGGGCGCCCAGATACGCAGTATTTT; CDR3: CASSTTGGRPDTQYF
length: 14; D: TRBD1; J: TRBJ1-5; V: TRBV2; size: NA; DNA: TGTGCCAGCAGATGGGACAGATACAATCAGCCCCAGCATTTT; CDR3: CASRWDRYNQPQHF
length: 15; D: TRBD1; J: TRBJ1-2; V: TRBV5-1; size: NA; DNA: TGCGCCAGCTCCCGGACAGGGGGTCTGGACTATGGCTACACCTTC; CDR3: CASSRTGGLDYGYTF
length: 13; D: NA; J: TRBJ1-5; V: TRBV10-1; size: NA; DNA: TGCGCCAGCAGTGCCGGGATGAGGCAGCCCCAGCATTTT; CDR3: CASSAGMRQPQHF
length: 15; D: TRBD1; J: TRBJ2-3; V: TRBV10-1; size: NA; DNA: TGCGCCAGCAGCGACCGGGACAGGGTGACAGATACGCAGTATTTT; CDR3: CASSDRDRVTDTQYF
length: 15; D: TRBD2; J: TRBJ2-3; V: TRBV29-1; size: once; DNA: TGCAGCGGAAATGAGCGGGGGGCCTTCTCAGATACGCAGTATTTT; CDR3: CSGNERGAFSDTQYF
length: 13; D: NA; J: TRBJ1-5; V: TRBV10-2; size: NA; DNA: TGCGCCAGCAGTGACGGGGTCCATCAGCCCCAGCATTTT; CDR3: CASSDGVHQPQHF
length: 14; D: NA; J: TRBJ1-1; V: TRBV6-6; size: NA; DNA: TGTGCCAGCACCTTGACAGGAATGAACACTGAAGCTTTCTTT; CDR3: CASTLTGMNTEAFF
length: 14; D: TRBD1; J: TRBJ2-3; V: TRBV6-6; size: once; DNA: TGTGCCACCCGCACGACAGGGGGCACAGATACGCAGTATTTT; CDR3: CATRTTGGTDTQYF